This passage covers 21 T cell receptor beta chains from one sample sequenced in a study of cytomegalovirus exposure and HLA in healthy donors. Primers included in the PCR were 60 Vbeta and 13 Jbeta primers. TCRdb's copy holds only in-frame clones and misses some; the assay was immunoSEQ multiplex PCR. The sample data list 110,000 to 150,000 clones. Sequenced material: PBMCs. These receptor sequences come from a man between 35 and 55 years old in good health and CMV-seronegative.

This CDR3 is CASSLARGRANVLTF. DNA of the CDR3: TGTGCCAGCAGCTTAGCTCGGGGTAGGGCCAACGTCCTGACTTTC. The chain carries TRBV7-2 and TRBJ2-6; maybe TRBD2 (5 bases). There are 15 residues in the CDR3. The V gene's germline CDR1 is SGHTA and CDR2 FQGNSA. V gave up 0 bases and J gave up 5 bases, with 8 bases separating them.

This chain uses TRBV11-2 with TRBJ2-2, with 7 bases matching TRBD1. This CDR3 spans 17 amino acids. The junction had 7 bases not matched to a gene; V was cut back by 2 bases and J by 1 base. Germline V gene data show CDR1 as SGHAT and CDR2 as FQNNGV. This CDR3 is CASSLPTGTVNTGELFF. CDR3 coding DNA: TGTGCCAGCAGCTTACCAACCGGGACAGTGAACACCGGGGAGCTGTTTTTT.

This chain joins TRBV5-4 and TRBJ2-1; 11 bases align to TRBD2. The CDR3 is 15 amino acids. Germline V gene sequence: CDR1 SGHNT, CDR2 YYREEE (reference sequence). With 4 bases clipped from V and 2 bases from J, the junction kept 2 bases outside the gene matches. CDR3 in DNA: TGTGCCAGCAGCCATAGCGGGGGGGCCTACAATGAGCAGTTCTTC. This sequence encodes CASSHSGGAYNEQFF.

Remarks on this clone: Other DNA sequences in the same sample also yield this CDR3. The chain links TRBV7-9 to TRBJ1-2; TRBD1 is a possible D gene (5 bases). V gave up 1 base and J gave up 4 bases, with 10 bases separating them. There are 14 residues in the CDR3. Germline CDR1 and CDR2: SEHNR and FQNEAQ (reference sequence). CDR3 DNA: TGTGCCAGCAGCTTAGGGCAGGGCAGCTATGGCTACACCTTC. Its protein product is CASSLGQGSYGYTF.

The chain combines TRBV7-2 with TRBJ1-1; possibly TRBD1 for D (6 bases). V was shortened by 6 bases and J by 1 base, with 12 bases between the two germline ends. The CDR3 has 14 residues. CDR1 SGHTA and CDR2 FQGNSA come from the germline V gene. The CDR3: CASRSGQRNTEAFF. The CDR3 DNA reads TGTGCCAGCAGATCTGGACAGAGGAACACTGAAGCTTTCTTT.

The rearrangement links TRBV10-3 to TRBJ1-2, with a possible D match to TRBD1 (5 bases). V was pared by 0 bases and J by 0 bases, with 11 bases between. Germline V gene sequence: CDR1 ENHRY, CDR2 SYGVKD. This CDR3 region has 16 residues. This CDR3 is CAISESLGPPNYGYTF. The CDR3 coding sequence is TGTGCCATCAGTGAGTCTTTGGGGCCTCCTAACTATGGCTACACCTTC.

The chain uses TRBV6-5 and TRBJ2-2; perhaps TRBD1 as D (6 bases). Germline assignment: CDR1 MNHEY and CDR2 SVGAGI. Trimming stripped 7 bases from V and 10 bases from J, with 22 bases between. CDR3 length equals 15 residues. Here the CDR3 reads CASTFTGTTKEELFF. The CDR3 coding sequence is TGTGCCAGCACCTTCACCGGGACAACCAAAGAGGAGCTGTTTTTT.

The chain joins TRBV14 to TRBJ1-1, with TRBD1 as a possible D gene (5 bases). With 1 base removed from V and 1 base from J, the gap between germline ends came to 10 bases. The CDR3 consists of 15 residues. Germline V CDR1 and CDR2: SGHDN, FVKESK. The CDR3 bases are TGTGCCAGCAGCCAAGGGGGCCGAGGGAACACTGAAGCTTTCTTT. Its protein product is CASSQGGRGNTEAFF.

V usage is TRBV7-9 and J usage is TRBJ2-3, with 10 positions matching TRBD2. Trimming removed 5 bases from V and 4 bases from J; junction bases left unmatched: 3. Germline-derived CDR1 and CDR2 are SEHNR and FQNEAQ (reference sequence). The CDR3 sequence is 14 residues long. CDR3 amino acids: CASSQSGGADTQYF. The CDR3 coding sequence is TGTGCCAGCAGCCAGAGCGGGGGGGCAGATACGCAGTATTTT.

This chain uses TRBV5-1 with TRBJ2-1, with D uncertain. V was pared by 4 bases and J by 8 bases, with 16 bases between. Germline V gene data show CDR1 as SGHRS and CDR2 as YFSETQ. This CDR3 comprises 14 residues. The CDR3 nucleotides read TGCGCCAGCAGCGCTTTATTGGCTGGAGATGAGCAGTTCTTC. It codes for CASSALLAGDEQFF.

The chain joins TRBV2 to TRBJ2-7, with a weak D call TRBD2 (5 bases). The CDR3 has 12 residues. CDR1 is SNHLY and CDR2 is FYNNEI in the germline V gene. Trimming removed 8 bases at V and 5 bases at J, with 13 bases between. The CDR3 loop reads CASRGLRNEQYF. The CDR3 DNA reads TGTGCCAGCCGAGGGTTAAGAAACGAGCAGTACTTC.

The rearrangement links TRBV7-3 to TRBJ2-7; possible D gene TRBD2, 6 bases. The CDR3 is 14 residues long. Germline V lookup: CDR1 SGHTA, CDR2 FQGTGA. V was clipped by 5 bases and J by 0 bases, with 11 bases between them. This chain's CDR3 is CASSTGTGSYEQYF. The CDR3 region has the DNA TGTGCCAGCAGCACCGGGACTGGCTCCTACGAGCAGTACTTC.

CDR3 loop: CASSQVGGAGEQYF. CDR3 bases: TGCGCCAGCAGCCAAGTCGGGGGAGCGGGGGAGCAGTACTTC. This chain connects TRBV4-3 to TRBJ2-7; 7 positions agree with TRBD2. CDR1 LGHNA and CDR2 YSLEER come from the germline V gene. The CDR3 is 14 residues long. V shed 1 base and J 7 bases; nucleotides not matched to a gene: 7.

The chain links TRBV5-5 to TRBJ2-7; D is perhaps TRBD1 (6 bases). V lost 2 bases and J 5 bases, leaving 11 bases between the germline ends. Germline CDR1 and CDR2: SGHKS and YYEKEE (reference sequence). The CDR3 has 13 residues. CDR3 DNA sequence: TGTGCCAGCAGCTTAACAGGGATCCACGAGCAGTACTTC. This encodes CASSLTGIHEQYF. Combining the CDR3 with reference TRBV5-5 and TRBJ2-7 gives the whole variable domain DAGVTQSPTHLIKTRGQQVTLRCSPISGHKSVSWYQQVLGQGPQFIFQYYEKEERGRGNFPDRFSARQFPNYSSELNVNALLLGDSALYLCASSLTGIHEQYFGPGTRLTVT.

CDR3 nucleotides: TGTGCCAGCAGCCCGGGGGACAGGGGAGGCTACACCTTC. Protein: CASSPGDRGGYTF. The chain joins TRBV7-3 to TRBJ1-2; 10 bases are a match to TRBD1. The length of the CDR3 is 13 residues. V trimming: 5 bases; J trimming: 8 bases; junction bases outside the gene matches: 5. The germline V gene encodes CDR1 SGHTA and CDR2 FQGTGA.

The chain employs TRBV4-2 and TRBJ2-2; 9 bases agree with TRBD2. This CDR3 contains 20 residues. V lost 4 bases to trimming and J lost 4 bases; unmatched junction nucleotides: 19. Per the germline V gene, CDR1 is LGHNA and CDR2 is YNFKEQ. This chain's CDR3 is CASSRVSGLAPGRGTGELFF. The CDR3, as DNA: TGTGCCAGCAGCCGGGTGTCGGGACTAGCACCCGGTAGGGGCACCGGGGAGCTGTTTTTT.

The DNA of the CDR3 is TGCGCCAGCAAACAGGGCGGGAACACTGAAGCTTTCTTT. It codes for CASKQGGNTEAFF. V and J are TRBV5-1 and TRBJ1-1, with D tentatively TRBD1 (6 bases). CDR3 length: 13 residues. Trimming pared 6 bases from V and 1 base from J, leaving 10 bases between. Germline V gene lookup returns CDR1 SGHRS and CDR2 YFSETQ.

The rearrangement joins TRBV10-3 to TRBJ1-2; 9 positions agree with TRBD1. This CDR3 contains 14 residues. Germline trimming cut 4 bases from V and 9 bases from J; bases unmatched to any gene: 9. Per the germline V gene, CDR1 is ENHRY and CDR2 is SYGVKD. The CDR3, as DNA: TGTGCCATCAGTGTGGGGACAGGGAGCAAAAGCTACACCTTC. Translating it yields CAISVGTGSKSYTF.

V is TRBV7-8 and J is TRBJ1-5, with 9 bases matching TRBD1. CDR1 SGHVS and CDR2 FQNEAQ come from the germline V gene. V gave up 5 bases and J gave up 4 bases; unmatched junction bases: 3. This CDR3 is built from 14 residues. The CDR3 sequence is CASSPGTGNQPQHF. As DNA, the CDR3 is TGTGCCAGCAGCCCTGGGACAGGGAATCAGCCCCAGCATTTT.

CDR3 sequence: CASRGEVENQPQHF. The CDR3 DNA reads as TGTGCCAGCCGGGGGGAGGTGGAGAATCAGCCCCAGCATTTT. This chain joins TRBV2 and TRBJ1-5, with D possibly TRBD1 on 5 matching bases. V was cut by 8 bases and J by 4 bases, with 15 bases left in between. The CDR3 totals 14 residues. Germline V gene lookup returns CDR1 SNHLY and CDR2 FYNNEI. Full variable domain (rest looked up from reference TRBV2 and TRBJ1-5): EPEVTQTPSHQVTQMGQEVILRCVPISNHLYFYWYRQILGQKVEFLVSFYNNEISEKSEIFDDQFSVERPDGSNFTLKIRSTKLEDSAMYFCASRGEVENQPQHFGDGTRLSIL.

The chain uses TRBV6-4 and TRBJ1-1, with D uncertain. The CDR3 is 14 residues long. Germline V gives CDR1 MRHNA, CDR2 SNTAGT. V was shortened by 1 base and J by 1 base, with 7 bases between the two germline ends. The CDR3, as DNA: TGTGCCAGCAGTGACTTCCCCGGGAACACTGAAGCTTTCTTT. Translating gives CASSDFPGNTEAFF.